This T cell receptor beta chain was sequenced during a study of monozygotic twins with cystic fibrosis. Study details: Approximately 3 micrograms of fragmented DNA underwent around 14 PCR cycles for library preparation. Study-level results: Monozygotic CF twin pairs shared significantly more nucleotide-identical clonotypes than unrelated CF individuals did. Co-twins had the most similar V usage for 13 of 16 pairs, J for 8.

The CDR3 totals 14 residues. Germline V gives CDR1 SGHDT, CDR2 YYEEEE. The V end was cut by 2 bases, the J end by 0 bases, with 6 bases between. Assay: immunoSEQ multiplex PCR; the TCRdb copy retains only in-frame clones and omits some. The sample holds over 25,000 clones, 96% seen once. On this clone itself: Its specificity is not known.

Sequencing was performed on blood. This chain uses TRBV5-6 with TRBJ2-1, with no clear D. This receptor was taken from a girl under 10 years old with cystic fibrosis. DNA of the CDR3: TGTGCCAGCAGCTTCGAGAGCTCCTACAATGAGCAGTTCTTC. Translation gives CASSFESSYNEQFF.